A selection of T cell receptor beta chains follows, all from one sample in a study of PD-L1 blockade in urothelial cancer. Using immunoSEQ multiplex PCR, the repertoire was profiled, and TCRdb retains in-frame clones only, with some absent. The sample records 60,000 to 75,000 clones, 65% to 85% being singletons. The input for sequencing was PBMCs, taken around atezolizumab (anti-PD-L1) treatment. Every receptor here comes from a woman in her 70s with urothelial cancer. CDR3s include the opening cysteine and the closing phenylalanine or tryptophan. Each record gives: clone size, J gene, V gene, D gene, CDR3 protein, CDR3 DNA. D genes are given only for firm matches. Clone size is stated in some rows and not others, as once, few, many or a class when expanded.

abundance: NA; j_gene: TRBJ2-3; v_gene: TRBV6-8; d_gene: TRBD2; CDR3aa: CASWPSGGSTDTQYF; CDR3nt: TGTGCCAGCTGGCCTAGCGGGGGGAGCACAGATACGCAGTATTTT
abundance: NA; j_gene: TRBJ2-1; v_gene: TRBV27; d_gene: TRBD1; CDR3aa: CASSLGPGQGAGSYNEQFF; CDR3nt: TGTGCCAGCAGTTTAGGTCCGGGACAGGGGGCTGGGTCCTACAATGAGCAGTTCTTC
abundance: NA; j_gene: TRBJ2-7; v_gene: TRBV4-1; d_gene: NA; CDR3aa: CASSKEYGGVHEQYF; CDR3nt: TGCGCCAGCAGCAAAGAATACGGAGGGGTCCACGAGCAGTACTTC
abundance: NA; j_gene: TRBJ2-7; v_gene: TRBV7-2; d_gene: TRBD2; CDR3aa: CASSLREGPSYEQYF; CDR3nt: TGTGCCAGCAGCCTGCGGGAGGGCCCCTCCTACGAGCAGTACTTC
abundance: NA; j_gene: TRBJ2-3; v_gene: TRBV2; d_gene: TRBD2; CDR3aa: CASRRRGGNTDTQYF; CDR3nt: TGTGCCAGCAGGAGACGGGGGGGCAACACAGATACGCAGTATTTT
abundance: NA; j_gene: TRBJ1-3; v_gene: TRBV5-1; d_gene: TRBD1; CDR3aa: CASSLVGQGANGNTIYF; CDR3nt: TGCGCCAGCAGCTTGGTAGGGCAGGGGGCGAATGGAAACACCATATATTTT
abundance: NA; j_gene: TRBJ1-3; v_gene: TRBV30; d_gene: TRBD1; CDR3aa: CAWSVRTGISGNTIYF; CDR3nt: TGTGCCTGGAGTGTACGGACAGGGATCTCTGGAAACACCATATATTTT
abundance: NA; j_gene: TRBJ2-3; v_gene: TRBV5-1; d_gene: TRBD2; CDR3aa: CASSLAGSGGASDTQYF; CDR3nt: TGCGCCAGCAGCTTGGCAGGTAGCGGGGGGGCATCGGATACGCAGTATTTT
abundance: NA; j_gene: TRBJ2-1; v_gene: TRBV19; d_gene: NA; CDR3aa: CASNGQSSYNEQFF; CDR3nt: TGTGCCAGTAATGGACAGAGCTCCTACAATGAGCAGTTCTTC
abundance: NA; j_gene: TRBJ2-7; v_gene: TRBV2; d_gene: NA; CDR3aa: CASSVISYEQYF; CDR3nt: TGTGCCAGCAGTGTAATATCCTACGAGCAGTACTTC
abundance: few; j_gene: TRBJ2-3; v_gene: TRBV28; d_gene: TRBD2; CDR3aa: CASSLFGLAASTDTQYF; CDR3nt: TGTGCCAGCAGTTTATTCGGACTAGCGGCTAGCACAGATACGCAGTATTTT
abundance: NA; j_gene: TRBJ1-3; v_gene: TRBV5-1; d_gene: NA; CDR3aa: CASSLQGPSSGNTIYF; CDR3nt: TGCGCCAGCAGCTTGCAGGGCCCTAGCTCTGGAAACACCATATATTTT
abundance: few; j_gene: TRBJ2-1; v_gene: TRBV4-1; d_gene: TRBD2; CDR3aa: CASSHVAGEGDNEQFF; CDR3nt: TGCGCCAGCAGCCACGTAGCGGGAGAGGGTGACAATGAGCAGTTCTTC
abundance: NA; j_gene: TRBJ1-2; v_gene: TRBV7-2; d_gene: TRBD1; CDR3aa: CASSLGAGGSYGYTF; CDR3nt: TGTGCCAGCAGCTTAGGCGCAGGGGGAAGCTATGGCTACACCTTC
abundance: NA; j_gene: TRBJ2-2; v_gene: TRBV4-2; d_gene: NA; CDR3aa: CASTLLHTGELFF; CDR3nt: TGTGCCAGCACCCTCCTCCACACCGGGGAGCTGTTTTTT
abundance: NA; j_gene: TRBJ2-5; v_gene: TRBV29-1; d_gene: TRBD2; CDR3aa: CSVERGPSGSMRETQYF; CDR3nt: TGCAGCGTTGAAAGAGGTCCTAGCGGGAGTATGAGAGAGACCCAGTACTTC
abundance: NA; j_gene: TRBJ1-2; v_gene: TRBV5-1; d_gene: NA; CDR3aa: CASSLDRNYGYTF; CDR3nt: TGCGCCAGCAGCTTGGACAGAAACTATGGCTACACCTTC
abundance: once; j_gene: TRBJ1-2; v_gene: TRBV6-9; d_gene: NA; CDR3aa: CASSYLRDRYTF; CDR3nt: TGTGCCAGCAGTTATTTGAGGGATCGCTACACCTTC
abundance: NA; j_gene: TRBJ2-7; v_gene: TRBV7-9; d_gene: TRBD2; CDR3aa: CASRDVGGYNEQYF; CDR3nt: TGTGCCAGCAGAGACGTGGGGGGGTATAACGAGCAGTACTTC
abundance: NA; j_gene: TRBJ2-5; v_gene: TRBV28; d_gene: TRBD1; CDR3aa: CASRFTGTEAQYF; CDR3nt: TGTGCCAGCAGATTCACCGGGACAGAGGCCCAGTACTTC
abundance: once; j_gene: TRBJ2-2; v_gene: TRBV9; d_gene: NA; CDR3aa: CASSVGRNTGELFF; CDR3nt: TGTGCCAGCAGCGTAGGCAGGAACACCGGGGAGCTGTTTTTT
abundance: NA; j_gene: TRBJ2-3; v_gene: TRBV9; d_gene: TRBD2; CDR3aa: CASSVLAGTDTQYF; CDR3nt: TGTGCCAGCAGCGTCTTAGCGGGAACAGATACGCAGTATTTT
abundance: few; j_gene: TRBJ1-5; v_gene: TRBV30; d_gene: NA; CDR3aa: CAWSENYNQPQHF; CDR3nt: TGTGCCTGGAGTGAGAACTACAATCAGCCCCAGCATTTT
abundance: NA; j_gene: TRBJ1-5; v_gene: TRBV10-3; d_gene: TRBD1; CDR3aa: CAIREGQGGQPQHF; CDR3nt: TGTGCCATCAGAGAGGGACAGGGCGGGCAGCCCCAGCATTTT
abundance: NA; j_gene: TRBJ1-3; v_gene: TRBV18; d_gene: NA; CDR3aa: CASSPRLVWGPGNTIYF; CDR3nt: TGTGCCAGCTCACCAAGGCTAGTCTGGGGGCCTGGAAACACCATATATTTT